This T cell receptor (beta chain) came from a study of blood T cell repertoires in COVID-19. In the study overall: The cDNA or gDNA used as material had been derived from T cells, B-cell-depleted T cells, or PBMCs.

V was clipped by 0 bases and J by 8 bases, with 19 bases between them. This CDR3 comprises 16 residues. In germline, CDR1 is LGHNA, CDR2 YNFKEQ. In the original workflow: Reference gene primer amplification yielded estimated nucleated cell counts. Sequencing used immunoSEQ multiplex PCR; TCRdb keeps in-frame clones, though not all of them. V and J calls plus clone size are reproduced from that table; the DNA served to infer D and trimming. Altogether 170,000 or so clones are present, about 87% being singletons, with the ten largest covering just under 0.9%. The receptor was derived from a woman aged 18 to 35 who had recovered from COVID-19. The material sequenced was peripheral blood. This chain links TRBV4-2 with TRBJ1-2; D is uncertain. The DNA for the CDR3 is TGTGCCAGCAGCCAAGAACTGGGCATCAGGTTGGGCGGCTACACCTTC. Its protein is CASSQELGIRLGGYTF.